The present TCR beta chain was sequenced within a study of OX40 agonist ivuxolimab in advanced cancers. Study-level findings and limits: Expanded clones belonging to CD8+ T cells outnumbered, on average, those of CD4+.

On this clone: Its antigen is unknown.

Samples were taken at baseline and on day 1 of cycles 4 and 7. Sequencing used immunoSEQ multiplex PCR; TCRdb keeps in-frame clones, though not all of them. The profile covers tens of thousands of clones, with about 82% appearing a single time and just under 40% taken by the ten largest. The sequence derives from an adult with an advanced solid tumor such as melanoma, head and neck, liver or kidney cancer. The source material was CD4+ or CD8+ T cells sorted from blood, sampled in a trial of the OX40 agonist ivuxolimab.

As DNA, the CDR3 is TGTGCCAGCAGCCCAGGGACTAGCGGGGGTGCTCAAGAGACCCAGTACTTC. Encoded protein: CASSPGTSGGAQETQYF. V usage is TRBV5-5 and J usage is TRBJ2-5; 14 positions match TRBD2. This CDR3 region has 17 residues. CDR1 SGHKS and CDR2 YYEKEE come from the germline V gene (reference sequence). The ends lost 4 bases at V and 2 bases at J; junction bases unmatched: 7.